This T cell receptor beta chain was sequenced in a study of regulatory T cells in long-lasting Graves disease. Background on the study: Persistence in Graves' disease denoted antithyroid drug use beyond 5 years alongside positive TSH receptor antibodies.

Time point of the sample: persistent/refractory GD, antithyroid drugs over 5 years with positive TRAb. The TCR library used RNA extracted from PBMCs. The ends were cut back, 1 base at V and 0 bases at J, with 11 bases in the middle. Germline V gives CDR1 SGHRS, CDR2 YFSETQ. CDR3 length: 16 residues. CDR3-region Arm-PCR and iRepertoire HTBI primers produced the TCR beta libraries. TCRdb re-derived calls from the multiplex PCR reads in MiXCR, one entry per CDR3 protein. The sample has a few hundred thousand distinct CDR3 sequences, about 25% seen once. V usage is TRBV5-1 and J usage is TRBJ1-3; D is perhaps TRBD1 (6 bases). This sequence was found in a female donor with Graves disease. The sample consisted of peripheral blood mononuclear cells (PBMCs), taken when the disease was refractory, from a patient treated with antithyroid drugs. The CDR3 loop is CASSLTTGTSGNTIYF. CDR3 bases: TGCGCCAGCAGCTTGACTACAGGGACCTCTGGAAACACCATATATTTT.